The present T cell receptor beta chain was sequenced within a study of shared clonotypes between healthy human individuals. Here immunoSEQ multiplex PCR was the method, and the copy in TCRdb shows in-frame clones only, minus some. The table lists some 2,500,000 clones, approximately 94% of them singletons. This clone was recorded only once. V was clipped by 6 bases and J by 9 bases, with 14 bases between them. This CDR3 is built from 12 residues. CDR1 and CDR2 from the germline V gene are MDHEN and SYDVKM. The clonotype was recovered from a man aged 18 to 30 in good health. Some clones in this sample may be carry-over from other donors' samples. Source material: naive CD4+ T cells from PBMCs. Subset here: CD45RA+ positively selected. The genes are TRBV28 and TRBJ1-2; tentatively, D is TRBD1 (5 bases). The CDR3: CASSTMGGRYTF. The CDR3 nucleotides read TGTGCCAGCAGCACCATGGGGGGACGCTACACCTTC.